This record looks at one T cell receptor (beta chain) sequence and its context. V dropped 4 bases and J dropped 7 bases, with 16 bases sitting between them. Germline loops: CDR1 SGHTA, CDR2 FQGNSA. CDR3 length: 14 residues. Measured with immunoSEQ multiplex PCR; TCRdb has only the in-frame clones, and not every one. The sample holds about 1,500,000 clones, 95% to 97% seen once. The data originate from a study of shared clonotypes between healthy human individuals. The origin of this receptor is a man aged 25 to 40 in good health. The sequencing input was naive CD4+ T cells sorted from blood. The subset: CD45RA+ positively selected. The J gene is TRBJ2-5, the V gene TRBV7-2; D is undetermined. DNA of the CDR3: TGTGCCAGCAGCTCCGGGCGTCTGGGTACGACCCAGTACTTC. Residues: CASSSGRLGTTQYF.